The next 24 T cell receptor beta chains were all read from a single sample in a study of CD8 T cells in ankylosing spondylitis. One entry per CDR3 protein results from TCRdb running MiXCR on the 5' RACE reads. The sample records some 220,000 distinct CDR3 sequences, more than 9% being singletons. Sequenced material: blood, either unsorted or a sorted T cell fraction (not recorded which). The receptors originated from a male donor with ankylosing spondylitis or in good health (not recorded which).

Many counts were recorded for this clonotype. J is TRBJ2-7 and V is TRBV11-2; 8 nucleotides match TRBD2. The CDR3 extends over 17 amino acids. J gave up 3 bases and V 3 bases, and 13 bases lay outside the gene matches. In germline, CDR1 is SGHAT, CDR2 FQNNGV. The CDR3: CASSFRLEGSGDYEQYF. The CDR3 DNA sequence: TGTGCCAGCAGCTTCCGGCTTGAGGGTAGCGGGGACTACGAGCAGTACTTC.

The rearrangement uses TRBV29-1 and TRBJ2-3; 12 bases line up with TRBD2. J lost 4 bases, V lost 1 base, and 12 bases had no gene match. Germline assignment: CDR1 SQVTM and CDR2 ANQGSEA. This CDR3 region has 18 residues. CDR3 amino acids: CSVEGLAGGPLRADTQYF. CDR3 bases: TGCAGCGTTGAAGGGCTAGCGGGAGGGCCTCTGCGCGCAGATACGCAGTATTTT.

This clonotype showed up many times. The chain couples TRBV3-1 to TRBJ2-1; D is uncertain. The germline gives CDR1 LGHDT, CDR2 YNNKEL (reference sequence). V dropped 4 bases and J dropped 5 bases, with 6 bases sitting between them. The CDR3 extends over 12 amino acids. This CDR3 reads CASSLPNNEQFF. In DNA, the CDR3 is TGTGCCAGCAGCCTTCCAAACAATGAGCAGTTCTTC.

This clonotype was recorded at least ten times. The V and J genes are TRBV11-1 and TRBJ2-2; a possible D gene is TRBD1 (6 bases). Germline V lookup: CDR1 SGHAT, CDR2 FQDESV (reference sequence). V lost 8 bases, J lost 5 bases, and 18 bases lay in between. The CDR3 is made up of 15 amino acids. The chain's CDR3 is CASCLDSRFTGELFF. CDR3 bases: TGTGCCAGCTGCCTGGACAGTCGTTTTACCGGGGAGCTGTTTTTT.

This clonotype was seen ten or more times. The rearrangement links TRBV5-1 to TRBJ2-2; maybe TRBD2 (7 bases). The CDR3 covers 16 residues. V was clipped by 4 bases and J by 4 bases, with 17 bases between them. The germline CDR1 and CDR2 sequences are SGHRS and YFSETQ. CDR3 region: CASSPRGGAATGELFF. DNA for the CDR3: TGCGCCAGCAGCCCCCGAGGGGGGGCCGCCACCGGGGAGCTGTTTTTT.

The chain has TRBV29-1 and TRBJ2-5, with 7 bases that match TRBD1. The ends lost 5 bases at V and 5 bases at J; junction bases unmatched: 11. The V gene's germline CDR1 is SQVTM and CDR2 ANQGSEA. The CDR3 has 14 amino acids. The CDR3 nucleotides read TGCAGCGTTACCCGACAGGGACGTTGGGAGACCCAGTACTTC. Amino acids: CSVTRQGRWETQYF.

This clonotype was picked up many times. This chain connects TRBV7-9 to TRBJ2-7, with D possibly TRBD1 on 6 matching bases. The CDR3 totals 16 residues. Germline assignment: CDR1 SEHNR and CDR2 FQNEAQ (reference sequence). Trimming took 4 bases from V and 0 from J, leaving 16 bases between them. The CDR3 spells CASSSPRGSGSYEQYF. DNA for the CDR3: TGTGCCAGCAGCTCCCCCAGGGGCAGCGGCTCCTACGAGCAGTACTTC.

Note on this clonotype: A much more abundant neighbour one base away suggests this may be a read error. The chain carries TRBV10-3 and TRBJ2-7; 8 nucleotides agree with TRBD1. CDR3 length equals 13 residues. CDR1 is ENHRY, CDR2 SYGVKD, per germline. The CDR3 DNA reads TGTGCCAGCAGACAGGGGCCGGACTACGAGCAGTGCTTC. This translates into CASRQGPDYEQCF.

The chain carries TRBV12-5 and TRBJ2-7; D is undetermined. Germline CDR1 is LGHNT and CDR2 is FRNRAP. This CDR3 has 12 amino acids. V shed 7 bases and J shed 3 bases, with 10 bases lying between them. For the CDR3, the DNA is TGTGCTAGTGCCACGGCAGACTACGAGCAGTACTTC. Translating it yields CASATADYEQYF. The whole variable domain, filled in from reference TRBV12-5 and TRBJ2-7, reads DARVTQTPRHKVTEMGQEVTMRCQPILGHNTVFWYRQTMMQGLELLAYFRNRAPLDDSGMPKDRFSAEMPDATLATLKIQPSEPRDSAVYFCASATADYEQYFGPGTRLTVT.

The table lists this clonotype with many counts. V and J are TRBV6-1 and TRBJ2-2, with 7 bases identical to TRBD2. CDR1 and CDR2 from the germline V gene are MNHNS and SASEGT. The trim removed 6 bases at V and 5 bases at J, leaving 6 bases unmatched. The CDR3 runs 14 residues. The DNA for the CDR3 is TGTGCCAGCAGACGGGACTATAATACCGGGGAGCTGTTTTTT. Its translation is CASRRDYNTGELFF.

This clonotype was observed at least ten times. The chain joins TRBV6-6 to TRBJ2-7; D possibly uses TRBD1 or TRBD2 (5 bases each). Germline V gene lookup returns CDR1 MNHNY and CDR2 SVGAGI (reference sequence). The CDR3 totals 13 residues. The ends were cut back, 7 bases at V and 0 bases at J, with 10 bases in the middle. CDR3 nucleotide sequence: TGTGCCAGCAACCCGAGGGGCTCCTACGAGCAGTACTTC. Its protein product is CASNPRGSYEQYF.

This clonotype was detected ten times or more. The rearrangement uses TRBV11-1 and TRBJ2-4; D is perhaps TRBD2 (5 bases). CDR1 is SGHAT, CDR2 FQDESV, per germline (reference sequence). Between the trimmed V and J ends, which lost 5 bases and 0 bases, there was a span of 20 bases. The CDR3 length is 18 residues. The DNA of the CDR3 is TGTGCCAGCAGCCTCTACTCCGGACTGGATCTAGCCAAAAACATTCAGTACTTC. It codes for CASSLYSGLDLAKNIQYF.

Turning to this clonotype: The junction shows a germline mismatch at one end, possibly a read error. This sequence joins TRBV16 and TRBJ1-5; 8 positions agree with TRBD1. The CDR3 has 15 amino acids. Germline V gives CDR1 KGHSY, CDR2 FQNENV. CDR3 nucleotides: TGTGCCAGCAGCCTCCGCGGACAGGGCAATCAGTCCCAGCATTTT. This codes for CASSLRGQGNQSQHF. The variable domain in full, completed from reference TRBV16 and TRBJ1-5, reads GEEVAQTPKHLVRGEGQKAKLYCAPIKGHSYVFWYQQVLKNEFKFLISFQNENVFDETGMPKERFSAKCLPNSPCSLEIQATKLEDSAVYFCASSLRGQGNQSQHFGDGTRLSIL.

The table lists this clonotype with many counts. Compared with germline, one end of the junction differs, possibly owing to a read error. The CDR3 sequence is CASSLGRTSSYEQYF. The CDR3 DNA follows: TGTGCCAGCAGCTTGGGGCGGACGAGCTCCTACGAGCAGTACTTC. The V and J genes are TRBV5-1 and TRBJ2-7; possible D gene TRBD1, 5 bases. Germline V gene lookup returns CDR1 SGHRS and CDR2 YFSETQ. This CDR3 is 15 amino acids long.

In this sample, this clonotype turned up many times. The CDR3 DNA is TGCGCCAGCAGTCTCCGGTTCGGGGAGCTGTTTTTT. Translation: CASSLRFGELFF. The V and J genes are TRBV4-1 and TRBJ2-2, with D hard to call. The CDR3 runs to 12 residues. Trimming shortened V by 6 bases and J by 7 bases, and 9 bases separated the two germline ends. CDR1 and CDR2 from the germline V gene are MGHRA and YSYEKL.

This clonotype was detected many times. For the CDR3, the DNA is TGCGCCAGCAGCGGTAGGGAGGGCTATGGCTACACCTTC. Amino acid sequence: CASSGREGYGYTF. This chain connects TRBV5-1 to TRBJ1-2; D not resolved. CDR3 length equals 13 residues. V shed 4 bases and J shed 4 bases, with 11 bases lying between them. Germline loops: CDR1 SGHRS, CDR2 YFSETQ.

At least ten counts were recorded for this clonotype. The chain uses TRBV20-1 and TRBJ2-5, with TRBD2 matching 7 bases. The trim removed 0 bases at V and 1 base at J, leaving 5 bases unmatched. Germline CDR1 DFQATT, CDR2 SNEGSKA (reference sequence). The CDR3 is 15 residues long. DNA of the CDR3: TGCAGTGCTAGAGATCCAGCGGGAAGCCAAGAGACCCAGTACTTC. This gives the protein CSARDPAGSQETQYF.

This clonotype was recorded many times. V is TRBV3-1 and J is TRBJ2-7; no clear D gene. This CDR3 has 15 residues. Trimming pared 0 bases from V and 3 bases from J, leaving 12 bases between. Germline CDR1 is LGHDT and CDR2 is YNNKEL (reference sequence). In DNA form, the CDR3 reads TGTGCCAGCAGCCAAGATCCTAGGGCAAGCTACGAGCAGTACTTC. Encoded protein: CASSQDPRASYEQYF.

This clonotype was picked up many times. The J gene is TRBJ2-7, the V gene TRBV29-1, with 9 bases fitting TRBD1. V shed 7 bases and J 2 bases; nucleotides not matched to a gene: 6. CDR1 SQVTM and CDR2 ANQGSEA come from the germline V gene. CDR3 size: 13 residues. This CDR3 is CSGGQGPTYEQYF. The CDR3 DNA reads TGCAGCGGGGGACAGGGCCCGACCTACGAGCAGTACTTC.

This clonotype was observed many times. The chain has TRBV7-7 and TRBJ2-3; 12 bases map to TRBD2. V lost 6 bases and J lost 2; bases outside the gene matches: 9. The CDR3 covers 17 residues. Germline V gene sequence: CDR1 SSHAT, CDR2 FNYEAQ (reference sequence). The CDR3 DNA is TGTGCCAGCAGTTCAGGACTAGCGGGGACATCCACAGATACGCAGTATTTT. It translates to CASSSGLAGTSTDTQYF.

This clonotype has at least ten counts. The chain links TRBV20-1 to TRBJ1-1; 7 nucleotides match TRBD1. This CDR3 has 13 amino acids. The V gene's germline CDR1 is DFQATT and CDR2 SNEGSKA (reference sequence). J lost 7 bases, V lost 2 bases, and 7 bases had no gene match. Here the CDR3 reads CSARNRGDYEAFF. CDR3 nucleotide sequence: TGCAGTGCTAGAAACAGGGGCGACTATGAAGCTTTCTTT.

This clonotype was seen at least ten times. This sequence joins TRBV20-1 and TRBJ2-7, with TRBD2 matching 9 bases. This CDR3 spans 15 amino acids. Per germline, CDR1 DFQATT and CDR2 SNEGSKA (reference sequence). V gave up 4 bases and J gave up 3 bases; unmatched junction bases: 10. In DNA form, the CDR3 reads TGCAGTGCTACCTCGTCGAGCGGGAGGAACTACGAGCAGTACTTC. It encodes CSATSSSGRNYEQYF.

This clonotype was seen repeatedly, ten times or more. V gene TRBV20-1 combines with J gene TRBJ1-5; D call uncertain. CDR3 length: 13 residues. The V end was cut by 3 bases, the J end by 7 bases, with 13 bases between. Germline V gives CDR1 DFQATT, CDR2 SNEGSKA (reference sequence). The CDR3: CSARERTVQPQHF. CDR3 nucleotides: TGCAGTGCTAGGGAAAGAACGGTCCAGCCCCAGCATTTT.

This clonotype was seen ten or more times. The chain has TRBV5-1 and TRBJ1-1, with 7 positions matching TRBD1. Trimming at V came to 4 bases and at J to 5 bases, leaving 11 bases not matched to a gene. CDR1 is SGHRS and CDR2 is YFSETQ in the germline V gene. The CDR3 has 15 residues. The CDR3 coding sequence is TGCGCCAGCAGCCCCCGACAGGGTGGAGAAACTGAAGCTTTCTTT. Residues: CASSPRQGGETEAFF.